A single sample is the source of the 30 T cell receptor beta chains below, sequenced in a study of cytotoxic CD8 clonotypes in ibrutinib-treated CLL. Assay: immunoSEQ multiplex PCR; the TCRdb copy retains only in-frame clones and omits some. This table has approximately 190,000 clones, 79% appearing once. Sequenced here: PBMCs, sampled after 12 months of ibrutinib treatment. The receptor set was obtained from a human donor with chronic lymphocytic leukemia.

This chain joins TRBV30 and TRBJ1-5; TRBD1 is a possible D gene (5 bases). The CDR3 has 12 residues. V lost 1 base to trimming and J lost 4 bases, with 5 bases between them. The germline V gene has CDR1 GTSNPN and CDR2 SVGIG (reference sequence). CDR3 loop: CAWSGGNQPQHF. Here the CDR3 DNA reads TGTGCCTGGAGTGGGGGGAATCAGCCCCAGCATTTT.

The chain links TRBV7-3 to TRBJ1-1; D gene ambiguous. Germline V gives CDR1 SGHTA, CDR2 FQGTGA. Trimming cost V 1 base and J 0 bases, with 6 bases left between them. The CDR3 is 14 amino acids. The CDR3 spells CASSLSGLNTEAFF. The CDR3 DNA follows: TGTGCCAGCAGCTTAAGTGGCTTGAACACTGAAGCTTTCTTT.

This clone has a single count. The V and J genes are TRBV28 and TRBJ2-5; a weak D match, TRBD2 (5 bases). Germline V lookup: CDR1 MDHEN, CDR2 SYDVKM. Trimming shortened V by 0 bases and J by 4 bases, and 15 bases separated the two germline ends. CDR3 length equals 16 residues. CDR3 nucleotides: TGTGCCAGCAGTTTATGGGCACGAGGGCCCAGAGAGACCCAGTACTTC. As protein: CASSLWARGPRETQYF. Full variable domain (rest looked up from reference TRBV28 and TRBJ2-5): DVKVTQSSRYLVKRTGEKVFLECVQDMDHENMFWYRQDPGLGLRLIYFSYDVKMKEKGDIPEGYSVSREKKERFSLILESASTNQTSMYLCASSLWARGPRETQYFGPGTRLLVL.

The chain uses TRBV6-5 and TRBJ1-1, with D perhaps matching TRBD1 (5 bases). The CDR3 runs to 14 residues. The V end lost 4 bases, the J end lost 0 bases, and 9 bases lay between the germline ends. Germline CDR1 is MNHEY and CDR2 is SVGAGI. CDR3 DNA sequence: TGTGCCAGCAGTTTACAGGACATGAACACTGAAGCTTTCTTT. Encoded protein: CASSLQDMNTEAFF.

This clone was detected once. V is TRBV19 and J is TRBJ2-1; D is undetermined. Germline V gene lookup returns CDR1 LNHDA and CDR2 SQIVND (reference sequence). This CDR3 is built from 14 residues. V was shortened by 6 bases and J by 3 bases, with 12 bases between the two germline ends. The CDR3 reads CASRHGRIYNEQFF. The CDR3, as DNA: TGTGCCAGTAGACATGGCCGAATCTACAATGAGCAGTTCTTC.

This sequence joins TRBV4-1 and TRBJ2-1; 9 nucleotides line up with TRBD1. The CDR3 sequence is 17 residues long. In germline, CDR1 is MGHRA, CDR2 YSYEKL. V shed 3 bases, J shed 5 bases, and the junction held 11 bases outside the gene matches. The CDR3 nucleotides read TGCGCCAGCAGCCAGTTGACAGGGGGAGAAGGGCACAATGAGCAGTTCTTC. Its protein is CASSQLTGGEGHNEQFF.

This clone was found once. The chain combines TRBV4-2 with TRBJ2-5, with TRBD1 identical over 7 bases. V shed 3 bases and J 4 bases; nucleotides not matched to a gene: 8. Per the germline V gene, CDR1 is LGHNA and CDR2 is YNFKEQ. The CDR3 runs to 15 residues. CDR3 coding DNA: TGTGCCAGCAGCCAGACAGGGAAATTTCCAGAGACCCAGTACTTC. It yields the protein CASSQTGKFPETQYF.

The rearrangement joins TRBV7-9 to TRBJ1-5; D is unclear. The CDR3 is 15 residues long. The ends were cut back, 5 bases at V and 3 bases at J, with 14 bases in the middle. Germline V gives CDR1 SEHNR, CDR2 FQNEAQ (reference sequence). CDR3 loop: CASSRSGNDNQPQHF. The CDR3, as DNA: TGTGCCAGCAGCCGGTCCGGAAATGACAATCAGCCCCAGCATTTT.

V usage is TRBV6-5 and J usage is TRBJ2-1; D might be TRBD1 (6 bases). Germline CDR1 is MNHEY and CDR2 is SVGAGI. V was pared by 4 bases and J by 2 bases, with 12 bases between. This CDR3 spans 15 amino acids. DNA of the CDR3: TGTGCCAGCAGTTTTGACAGGTTCGCCTACAATGAGCAGTTCTTC. Translated, it gives CASSFDRFAYNEQFF.

V is TRBV27 and J is TRBJ2-7; tentative D call: TRBD1 (6 bases). Germline V gives CDR1 MNHEY, CDR2 SMNVEV (reference sequence). The CDR3 sequence is 15 residues long. The V and J ends lost 5 bases and 7 bases respectively, with 21 bases between them. The CDR3 here is CASSPSGTSLWEQYF. CDR3 sequence (DNA): TGTGCCAGCAGTCCATCCGGGACATCTTTGTGGGAGCAGTACTTC.

V usage is TRBV5-1 and J usage is TRBJ2-7, with a possible D match to TRBD1 (6 bases). This CDR3 spans 13 amino acids. Germline V gene data show CDR1 as SGHRS and CDR2 as YFSETQ. With 6 bases removed from V and 5 bases from J, the gap between germline ends came to 15 bases. The CDR3 protein is CASKSQGLNEQYF. Written as DNA, the CDR3 is TGCGCCAGCAAATCCCAGGGGCTAAACGAGCAGTACTTC.

The gene calls are TRBV9 and TRBJ1-2, with a tentative D call TRBD1 (5 bases). V was trimmed by 0 bases and J by 4 bases, leaving 10 bases between them. Germline CDR1 SGDLS, CDR2 YYNGEE. CDR3 size: 14 residues. DNA for the CDR3: TGTGCCAGCAGCGTAGGAGACAGTCTCTATGGCTACACCTTC. Translated: CASSVGDSLYGYTF.

The V call is TRBV18, the J call TRBJ1-2, with 8 nucleotides matching TRBD1. Germline lookup yields CDR1 KGHSH and CDR2 LQKENI. V trimming: 2 bases; J trimming: 4 bases; junction bases outside the gene matches: 15. The length of the CDR3 is 18 residues. In DNA form, the CDR3 reads TGTGCCAGCTCACCAGTGGGGCCCGGGACAGGTAGCTCCTATGGCTACACCTTC. It codes for CASSPVGPGTGSSYGYTF.

The chain combines TRBV18 with TRBJ1-1; D is perhaps TRBD1 (5 bases). V dropped 5 bases and J dropped 5 bases, with 15 bases sitting between them. The CDR3 extends over 14 amino acids. CDR1 and CDR2 from the germline V gene are KGHSH and LQKENI. Here the CDR3 reads CASSETAFLTEAFF. The CDR3 nucleotides read TGTGCCAGCTCAGAGACAGCCTTCCTAACTGAAGCTTTCTTT.

In its sample, this clone was seen a few times. The J gene is TRBJ1-2, the V gene TRBV16, with D tentatively TRBD1 (5 bases). Germline CDR1 KGHSY, CDR2 FQNENV. Trimming shortened V by 3 bases and J by 3 bases, and 5 bases separated the two germline ends. This CDR3 has 12 amino acids. CDR3 in DNA: TGTGCCAGCAGCCAGGGGGACTATGGCTACACCTTC. Its translation: CASSQGDYGYTF.

This chain uses TRBV10-3 with TRBJ2-3; the D gene is possibly TRBD2 (7 bases). The CDR3 runs to 14 residues. CDR1 and CDR2 (germline): ENHRY, SYGVKD. V was cut by 7 bases and J by 2 bases, with 13 bases left in between. CDR3 bases: TGTGCCATCAAGTTCGGGGGGCCCACAGATACGCAGTATTTT. It yields the protein CAIKFGGPTDTQYF.

The chain is built from TRBV21-1 and TRBJ2-5; no DNA check was done on the table's D call, TRBD2. TRBV21-1 is given as a pseudogene. This CDR3 contains 15 residues. The CDR3 region is CASSKTREEGETQYF. The DNA for the CDR3 is TGTGCCAGCAGCAAAACCCGGGAGGAAGGAGAGACCCAGTACTTC.

V gene TRBV27 combines with J gene TRBJ2-2; no clear D. The CDR3 consists of 16 residues. V was cut by 5 bases and J by 4 bases, with 17 bases left in between. Looked up from germline, CDR1 is MNHEY and CDR2 is SMNVEV (reference sequence). This CDR3 is CASSPRVVGRTGELFF. Here the CDR3 DNA reads TGTGCCAGCAGTCCTCGGGTCGTAGGACGCACCGGGGAGCTGTTTTTT.

V gene TRBV28 combines with J gene TRBJ1-1; the D is unclear. This CDR3 comprises 12 residues. V lost 3 bases and J lost 7, with 9 bases in between. The germline V gene has CDR1 MDHEN and CDR2 SYDVKM. CDR3 sequence: CASSFWRLEAFF. Written as DNA, the CDR3 is TGTGCCAGCAGTTTCTGGAGACTTGAAGCTTTCTTT.

This clone was observed a few times. This chain connects TRBV20-1 to TRBJ1-2; D uncertain. Germline assignment: CDR1 DFQATT and CDR2 SNEGSKA (reference sequence). V was clipped by 3 bases and J by 8 bases, with 10 bases between them. CDR3 size: 11 residues. CDR3 bases: TGCAGTGCTAGGTTTGCGGGCGGCTACACCTTC. It codes for CSARFAGGYTF.

The chain employs TRBV2 and TRBJ1-1; the D is unclear. CDR1 SNHLY and CDR2 FYNNEI come from the germline V gene. Trimming took 3 bases from V and 5 from J, leaving 13 bases between them. CDR3 length: 14 residues. Here the CDR3 reads CASSDRRLGTEAFF. CDR3 coding DNA: TGTGCCAGCAGTGACAGGCGACTCGGTACTGAAGCTTTCTTT.

J is TRBJ1-1 and V is TRBV9, with D uncertain. V lost 0 bases and J lost 1, with 10 bases in between. Per germline, CDR1 SGDLS and CDR2 YYNGEE. This CDR3 is 15 amino acids long. CDR3 sequence reads: CASSVGGPRNTEAFF. The CDR3 coding sequence is TGTGCCAGCAGCGTAGGAGGGCCTAGGAACACTGAAGCTTTCTTT. Combining the CDR3 with reference TRBV9 and TRBJ1-1 gives the whole variable domain DSGVTQTPKHLITATGQRVTLRCSPRSGDLSVYWYQQSLDQGLQFLIQYYNGEERAKGNILERFSAQQFPDLHSELNLSSLELGDSALYFCASSVGGPRNTEAFFGQGTRLTVV.

This clone was seen only a few times. This sequence joins TRBV19 and TRBJ1-6; D gene uncertain. Trimming took off 5 bases at V and 6 bases at J, with 14 bases between the two ends. Germline loops: CDR1 LNHDA, CDR2 SQIVND (reference sequence). The CDR3 has 15 amino acids. The CDR3, as DNA: TGTGCCAGTAGTTGGACGTCCGACGGTAATTCACCCCTCCACTTT. It encodes CASSWTSDGNSPLHF.

The chain recombines TRBV6-6 with TRBJ2-5; 9 nucleotides match TRBD2. CDR3 length: 16 residues. In germline, CDR1 is MNHNY, CDR2 SVGAGI (reference sequence). With 2 bases clipped from V and 5 bases from J, the junction kept 9 bases outside the gene matches. The CDR3 nucleotides read TGTGCCAGCAGTTACAGCGCGGGGGGGCCCTTGGAGACCCAGTACTTC. It codes for CASSYSAGGPLETQYF.

This rearrangement joins TRBV2 to TRBJ2-7; D is undetermined. V lost 7 bases and J lost 2, with 15 bases in between. The CDR3 length is 14 residues. Germline CDR1 reads SNHLY; CDR2 reads FYNNEI. The CDR3 DNA reads as TGTGCCAGCAACTTATTGGAGAATACCTACGAGCAGTACTTC. Its protein is CASNLLENTYEQYF.

The J gene is TRBJ2-7, the V gene TRBV7-9; TRBD2 matches 10 bases. The V gene's germline CDR1 is SEHNR and CDR2 FQNEAQ (reference sequence). Trimming at V came to 6 bases and at J to 3 bases, leaving 5 bases not matched to a gene. There are 14 residues in the CDR3. The CDR3 spells CASSSLAGNYEQYF. The CDR3 DNA is TGTGCCAGCAGTTCACTAGCGGGGAACTACGAGCAGTACTTC.

The chain is built from TRBV2 and TRBJ2-5, with a possible D match to TRBD1 (7 bases). The CDR3 is 15 residues long. The V gene lost 7 bases and the J gene lost 5 bases, with 20 bases spanning the gap. CDR1 and CDR2 from the germline V gene are SNHLY and FYNNEI. CDR3 residues: CASNFYGGGGETQYF. As DNA, the CDR3 is TGTGCCAGCAATTTTTATGGAGGGGGCGGGGAGACCCAGTACTTC.

V is TRBV2 and J is TRBJ1-4; D not resolved. Germline V gene data show CDR1 as SNHLY and CDR2 as FYNNEI. This CDR3 region has 14 residues. Trimming shortened V by 4 bases and J by 0 bases, and 6 bases separated the two germline ends. CDR3: CASSAVATNEKLFF. The CDR3 nucleotides are TGTGCCAGCAGTGCAGTTGCAACTAATGAAAAACTGTTTTTT.

The gene calls are TRBV7-9 and TRBJ1-1, with D perhaps TRBD1 (6 bases). The V and J ends lost 5 bases and 3 bases respectively, with 13 bases between them. Germline V gene lookup returns CDR1 SEHNR and CDR2 FQNEAQ (reference sequence). This CDR3 has 14 residues. The CDR3 protein is CASSPGHLDTEAFF. The CDR3 DNA is TGTGCCAGCAGCCCGGGACACTTGGACACTGAAGCTTTCTTT.

The rearrangement joins TRBV11-2 to TRBJ2-7; 7 positions agree with TRBD1. Per germline, CDR1 SGHAT and CDR2 FQNNGV. The trim removed 6 bases at V and 5 bases at J, leaving 7 bases unmatched. This CDR3 region has 13 residues. Here the CDR3 reads CASRKTGSHEQYF. Written as DNA, the CDR3 is TGTGCCAGCAGAAAGACAGGGAGCCACGAGCAGTACTTC.